This TCR beta chain derives from a study of regulatory T cells in long-lasting Graves disease. On the study more broadly: Patients with new Graves' disease had used antithyroid drugs below 3 months.

Deletions cut 3 bases from V and 6 bases from J, with 4 bases between. Germline-derived CDR1 and CDR2 are LNHDA and SQIVND (reference sequence). This CDR3 contains 11 residues. Time point denoted: newly diagnosed GD, antithyroid drugs for less than 3 months. The TCR library was made from RNA that had been extracted from PBMCs in TRIzol. Combining iRepertoire HTBI primers with Arm-PCR of CDR3 regions, the authors built TCR beta libraries. MiXCR, applied by TCRdb to the multiplex PCR reads, yields one record per CDR3 protein. This sample carries about 220,000 distinct CDR3 sequences, approximately 19% of them seen once, and the ten largest clones take 12%. This clonotype has a count of ten or more. These data were also filed under a second study, of T cells in Graves' hyperthyroidism and ophthalmopathy. That work adds: First-round RT-PCR targeting the TCR CDR3 was performed with the HTBI primer set.

The chain links TRBV19 to TRBJ2-3; D remains ambiguous. Sequenced material: peripheral blood mononuclear cells (PBMCs), taken at new diagnosis, from a patient treated with antithyroid drugs. The sequence came from a woman in her twenties or thirties with Graves disease. CDR3: CASSILDTQYF. CDR3 DNA sequence: TGTGCCAGTAGTATTCTGGATACGCAGTATTTT. Full variable domain (remainder filled in from reference TRBV19 and TRBJ2-3): DGGITQSPKYLFRKEGQNVTLSCEQNLNHDAMYWYRQDPGQGLRLIYYSQIVNDFQKGDIAEGYSVSREKKESFPLTVTSAQKNPTAFYLCASSILDTQYFGPGTRLTVL.